One sample yielded the 17 T cell receptor beta chains listed below, sequenced in a study of spatial heterogeneity in lung cancer. The time point here: sample taken at primary tumor resection. Tumor, nontumor lung or frozen PBMC supplied whole RNA that was sequenced unsorted. MiXCR was run by TCRdb on the 5' RACE reads, yielding one entry per CDR3 protein. The sample contains about 38,000 distinct CDR3 sequences, roughly 7.4% of which appear only once. The sequencing here drew on PBMCs, taken at surgery. The receptor set was obtained from a male donor with early-stage non-small cell lung cancer.

This clonotype was counted many times. The chain employs TRBV5-1 and TRBJ2-7; TRBD2 might be the D (6 bases). Trimming took 5 bases from V and 6 from J, leaving 15 bases between them. Per the germline V gene, CDR1 is SGHRS and CDR2 is YFSETQ. There are 13 residues in the CDR3. The CDR3, as DNA: TGCGCCAGCAGTGTGCGGGGAGCTGCCGAGCAGTACTTC. Translated, it gives CASSVRGAAEQYF.

The CDR3 bases are TGCAGCGTTCAGGGGGTTATGAACACTGAAGCTTTCTTT. This sequence encodes CSVQGVMNTEAFF. V and J are TRBV29-1 and TRBJ1-1, with 7 bases fitting TRBD1. With V trimmed by 5 bases and J by 0 bases, 3 bases remained unmatched. The CDR3 sequence is 13 residues long. The V gene's germline CDR1 is SQVTM and CDR2 ANQGSEA.

The sample holds many counts of this clonotype. This chain joins TRBV6-2 or TRBV6-3 and TRBJ2-1; 10 positions match TRBD2. The CDR3 runs to 14 residues. V dropped 2 bases and J dropped 9; count of bases not matched to a gene: 4. CDR1 is MNHEY and CDR2 is SVGEGT in the germline V gene. The CDR3 DNA sequence: TGTGCCAGCAGTTACCTAGCGGGAGTGGGTGAGCAGTTCTTC. Translating gives CASSYLAGVGEQFF.

This clonotype was picked up a small number of times. The rearrangement links TRBV5-5 to TRBJ2-4; TRBD2 agrees at 9 bases. This CDR3 contains 13 residues. The V segment lost 2 bases and the J segment 11 bases; nucleotides outside the gene matches: 5. Germline loops: CDR1 SGHKS, CDR2 YYEKEE (reference sequence). The CDR3, as DNA: TGTGCCAGCAGCTTAGGTAGCGGGAGCTTTCAGTACTTC. Translated, it gives CASSLGSGSFQYF. Filled out from reference TRBV5-5 and TRBJ2-4, the complete variable domain reads DAGVTQSPTHLIKTRGQQVTLRCSPISGHKSVSWYQQVLGQGPQFIFQYYEKEERGRGNFPDRFSARQFPNYSSELNVNALLLGDSALYLCASSLGSGSFQYFGAGTRLSVL.

This chain connects TRBV27 to TRBJ1-6; 10 bases agree with TRBD1. The CDR3 runs to 14 residues. In germline, CDR1 is MNHEY, CDR2 SMNVEV (reference sequence). With V trimmed by 3 bases and J by 8 bases, 1 base remained unmatched. In DNA, the CDR3 is TGTGCCAGCAGTTTGGACAGGGGGGATTCACCCCTCCACTTT. Translated, it gives CASSLDRGDSPLHF.

V gene TRBV15 combines with J gene TRBJ2-2, with TRBD1 as a possible D gene (5 bases). V was clipped by 0 bases and J by 4 bases, with 12 bases between them. CDR3 length equals 16 residues. Germline lookup yields CDR1 LNHNV and CDR2 YYDKDF (reference sequence). The CDR3 loop reads CATSREGLQGTGELFF. Written as DNA, the CDR3 is TGTGCCACCAGCAGAGAGGGCCTTCAGGGCACCGGGGAGCTGTTTTTT.

This clonotype was seen many times. The rearrangement joins TRBV12-3 or TRBV12-4 to TRBJ1-5, with 8 bases identical to TRBD1. The ends lost 4 bases at V and 6 bases at J; junction bases unmatched: 8. The CDR3 totals 15 residues. DNA of the CDR3: TGTGCCAGCAGTTCCACGACAGGGGTTGGTCAGCCCCAGCATTTT. Amino acid sequence: CASSSTTGVGQPQHF.

This clonotype occurred many times. The gene calls are TRBV5-1 and TRBJ1-5, with D possibly TRBD1 on 6 matching bases. Trimming took off 0 bases at V and 3 bases at J, with 10 bases between the two ends. The CDR3 contains 15 residues. Germline V CDR1 and CDR2: SGHRS, YFSETQ. The CDR3 sequence is CASSLGQGPNQPQHF. CDR3 nucleotide sequence: TGCGCCAGCAGCTTGGGCCAGGGGCCCAATCAGCCCCAGCATTTT.

At least ten counts were recorded for this clonotype. The chain recombines TRBV4-2 with TRBJ2-1, with 8 bases aligning to TRBD2. From germline, CDR1 is LGHNA and CDR2 YNFKEQ. There are 17 residues in the CDR3. V shed 7 bases, J shed 0 bases, and the junction held 11 bases outside the gene matches. CDR3 DNA sequence: TGTGCCAGCAAGGCTAGCGGGTCCCAGAGCTCCTACAATGAGCAGTTCTTC. It encodes CASKASGSQSSYNEQFF.

This clonotype was observed at least ten times. V usage is TRBV6-2 or TRBV6-3 and J usage is TRBJ2-7, with TRBD2 matching 10 bases. Losses at the gene ends were 6 bases for V and 3 bases for J; bases not matched to a gene: 2. Germline V gene data show CDR1 as MNHEY and CDR2 as SVGEGT. The CDR3 is 13 residues long. In nucleotides, the CDR3 is TGTGCCAGCAGCAAGCGGGAGGGCTACGAGCAGTACGTC. It is translated as CASSKREGYEQYV.

This clonotype was observed many times. The rearrangement links TRBV12-3 or TRBV12-4 to TRBJ2-3; 10 bases match TRBD1. The CDR3 covers 16 residues. V lost 6 bases to trimming and J lost 5 bases; unmatched junction nucleotides: 11. Written as DNA, the CDR3 is TGTGCCAGCAGCAGAGGGACAGGGGTCTCGGGAGATACGCAGTATTTT. Translating it yields CASSRGTGVSGDTQYF.

The gene calls are TRBV2 and TRBJ2-3; D gene uncertain. The CDR3 covers 15 residues. V was shortened by 0 bases and J by 1 base, with 8 bases between the two germline ends. Germline lookup yields CDR1 SNHLY and CDR2 FYNNEI. The CDR3, as DNA: TGTGCCAGCAGTGAAGCCGGTGTTGGCACAGATACGCAGTATTTT. Translating gives CASSEAGVGTDTQYF.

At least ten counts were recorded for this clonotype. This sequence joins TRBV6-6 and TRBJ2-5, with a tentative D call TRBD2 (6 bases). The V gene's germline CDR1 is MNHNY and CDR2 SVGAGI (reference sequence). The CDR3 has 13 residues. Trimming pared 3 bases from V and 6 bases from J, leaving 11 bases between. Here the CDR3 reads CASSYGGEQTQYF. The CDR3 DNA sequence: TGTGCCAGCAGTTATGGAGGGGAGCAGACCCAGTACTTC.

The chain carries TRBV12-3 or TRBV12-4 and TRBJ2-1; tentatively, D is TRBD1 (6 bases). The CDR3 consists of 14 residues. The V gene lost 6 bases and the J gene lost 6 bases, with 15 bases spanning the gap. CDR3: CASSLGARSNEQFF. CDR3 sequence (DNA): TGTGCCAGCAGCCTGGGGGCCAGATCCAATGAGCAGTTCTTC.

This clonotype was counted between two and nine times. The chain couples TRBV3-1 to TRBJ2-7; D may be TRBD1 (6 bases). This CDR3 region has 14 residues. The germline CDR1 and CDR2 sequences are LGHDT and YNNKEL (reference sequence). Trimming removed 3 bases from V and 8 bases from J, with 17 bases in between. CDR3 sequence (DNA): TGTGCCAGCAGCCATCTCCGGGACACCAAACAGCAGTACTTC. Its translation is CASSHLRDTKQQYF.

This clonotype was recorded many times. The chain recombines TRBV6-2 or TRBV6-3 with TRBJ1-2; 7 nucleotides agree with TRBD1. V dropped 7 bases and J dropped 8; count of bases not matched to a gene: 10. Germline V CDR1 and CDR2: MNHEY, SVGEGT. The CDR3 covers 13 residues. This CDR3 is CASTPWTGSGYTF. The CDR3 nucleotides read TGTGCCAGCACCCCTTGGACAGGTAGCGGCTACACCTTC.

The rearrangement uses TRBV5-1 and TRBJ1-4; TRBD1 matches 7 bases. V was clipped by 3 bases and J by 3 bases; unmatched bases: 8. Germline CDR1 SGHRS, CDR2 YFSETQ. The CDR3 covers 16 residues. Here the CDR3 reads CASSWTGGSSNEKLFF. For the CDR3, the DNA is TGCGCCAGCAGCTGGACAGGAGGATCTTCTAATGAAAAACTGTTTTTT.